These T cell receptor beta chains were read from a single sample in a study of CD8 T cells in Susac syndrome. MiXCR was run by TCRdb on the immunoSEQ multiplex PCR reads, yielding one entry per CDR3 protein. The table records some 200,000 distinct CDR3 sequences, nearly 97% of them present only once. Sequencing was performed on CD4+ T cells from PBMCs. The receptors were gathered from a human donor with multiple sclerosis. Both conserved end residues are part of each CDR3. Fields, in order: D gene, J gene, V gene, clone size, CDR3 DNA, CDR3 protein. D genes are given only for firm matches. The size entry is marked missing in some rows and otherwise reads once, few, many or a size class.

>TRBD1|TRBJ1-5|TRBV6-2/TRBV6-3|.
TGTGCCAGCAGCGACAGGGATCTAGGAATACCGCCCCAGCATTTT
CASSDRDLGIPPQHF
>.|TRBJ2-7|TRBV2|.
TGTGCCAAACGAACCTTTCCGGGGGTTGAGCAGTACTTC
CAKRTFPGVEQYF
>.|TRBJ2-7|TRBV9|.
TGTGCCAGCAGCGTAGGTGACAGCCCCTACGAGCAGTACTTC
CASSVGDSPYEQYF
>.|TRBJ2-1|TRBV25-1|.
TGTGCCAGCAGTGAATATCGCTACAATGAGCAGTTCTTC
CASSEYRYNEQFF
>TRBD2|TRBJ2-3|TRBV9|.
TGTGCCAGCAGCGGTAGCGGGGGGGCCCGCGATACGCAGTATTTT
CASSGSGGARDTQYF
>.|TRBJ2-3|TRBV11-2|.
TGTGCCAGCATCGAGGACCGAATCACGAATACGCAGTATTTT
CASIEDRITNTQYF
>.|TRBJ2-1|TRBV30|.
TGTGCTGCCGGTGGCAGCGGGACATTCGGTGAGCAGTTCTTC
CAAGGSGTFGEQFF
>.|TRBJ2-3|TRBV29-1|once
TGCAGCGTTGAAGATATAGCCCTCCAGTATTTT
CSVEDIALQYF
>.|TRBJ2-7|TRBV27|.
TGTGCCAGCAGGCAGGACGTTCTGGTTTCGTACGAGCAGTACTTC
CASRQDVLVSYEQYF
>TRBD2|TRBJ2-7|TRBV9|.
TGTGCCAGCAGCAAAGGGACTAGCGGGCCCTACGAGCAGTACTTC
CASSKGTSGPYEQYF
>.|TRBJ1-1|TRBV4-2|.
TGTGCCAGCATCAAAACAGGAACTGAAGCTTTCTTT
CASIKTGTEAFF
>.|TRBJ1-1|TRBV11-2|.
TGTGCCAGCAGCTTAGTGGGTCCCCCCGGCACTGAAGCTTTCTTT
CASSLVGPPGTEAFF
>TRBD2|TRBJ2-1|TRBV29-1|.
TGCAGCGTTGCGGTGGGACTAGCGGACGAAGGGCAGTTCTTC
CSVAVGLADEGQFF
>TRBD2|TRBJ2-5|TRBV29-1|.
TGCAGCGTTGTAAGGACTAGCGGGCTGGGAGAGACCCAGTACTTC
CSVVRTSGLGETQYF
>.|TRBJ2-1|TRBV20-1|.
TGCAGTGCTACCCCCCGCTCGGCGGGCAATGAGCAGTTCTTC
CSATPRSAGNEQFF
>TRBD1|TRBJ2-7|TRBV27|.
TGTGCCAGCAGTTTCCCCCGGGACAGTAATTGGGAGCAGTACTTC
CASSFPRDSNWEQYF
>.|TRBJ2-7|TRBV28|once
TGTGCCAGCCTTGCCGGGAAGGGGTACGAGCAGTACTTC
CASLAGKGYEQYF
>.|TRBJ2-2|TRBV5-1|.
TGCGCCAGCATGATAAGGACGAACACCGGGGAGCTGTTTTTT
CASMIRTNTGELFF
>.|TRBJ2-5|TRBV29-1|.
TGCAGCGTTCGAAGATCTCGGGGGCTGGAGACCCAGTACTTC
CSVRRSRGLETQYF
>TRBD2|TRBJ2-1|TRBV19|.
TGTGCCAGTAAGCCGGGACTAGCGGCAAACAATGAGCAGTTCTTC
CASKPGLAANNEQFF
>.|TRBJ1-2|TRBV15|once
TGTGCCACCAGCAGAGACCTGACAGCTGGCTACACCTTC
CATSRDLTAGYTF
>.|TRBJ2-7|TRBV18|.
TGTGCCAGCTCACCAACGGGGCAAGGGTACGAGCAGTACTTC
CASSPTGQGYEQYF
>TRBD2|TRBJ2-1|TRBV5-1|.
TGCGCCAAACTAGCGGGAGGCATCCACAATGAGCAGTTCTTC
CAKLAGGIHNEQFF
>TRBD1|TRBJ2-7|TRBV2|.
TGTGCCAGCAGTGAAGGGGACAGGGTCGAGCAGTACTTC
CASSEGDRVEQYF
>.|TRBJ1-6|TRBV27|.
TGTGCCAGCAGTCCAGGGGTAATTCGTAATTCACCCCTCCACTTT
CASSPGVIRNSPLHF
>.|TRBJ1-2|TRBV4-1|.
TGCGCCAGCAGCCAAGAGCCCGGTTATGGCTACACCTTC
CASSQEPGYGYTF
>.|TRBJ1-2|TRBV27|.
TGTGCCAGCAGCCGACAGTTTAACTATGGCTACACCTTC
CASSRQFNYGYTF
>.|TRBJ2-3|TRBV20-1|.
TGCAGTGCTGGGTTCTATGGCGGCATGGGACATACGCAGTATTTT
CSAGFYGGMGHTQYF
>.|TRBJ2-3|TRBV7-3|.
TGTGCCAGCAGCTTCGGCGGCGCAGATACGCAGTATTTT
CASSFGGADTQYF
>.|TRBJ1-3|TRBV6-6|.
TGTGCCAGCAGTTTCTCGAACACCATATATTTT
CASSFSNTIYF
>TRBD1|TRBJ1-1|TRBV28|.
TGTGCCAGCAGTTTGGACAGGGTCGCTTTCTTT
CASSLDRVAFF
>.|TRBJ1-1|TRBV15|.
TGTGCCACCAGCAGATTAAGGGGGATTGAAGCTTTCTTT
CATSRLRGIEAFF
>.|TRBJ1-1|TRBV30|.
TGTGCCTGGACACGGGGGAGATGGGACACTGAAGCTTTCTTT
CAWTRGRWDTEAFF
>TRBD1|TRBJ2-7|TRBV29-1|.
TGCAGCGTTTACAGGGGTCACGAGCAGTACTTC
CSVYRGHEQYF
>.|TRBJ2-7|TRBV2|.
TGTGCAACAGCCTGGTTGCTCCCCCAACAGGGCGGGGGAGGCGAGCAGTACTTC
CATAWLLPQQGGGGEQYF
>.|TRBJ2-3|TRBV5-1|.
TGCGCCAGCAGCCCTGAAAGGGTGGTGGATACGCAGTATTTT
CASSPERVVDTQYF
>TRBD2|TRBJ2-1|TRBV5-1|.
TGCGCCAGCAGCCACCGTAGCGGGAGGGCCGACAATGAGCAGTTCTTC
CASSHRSGRADNEQFF